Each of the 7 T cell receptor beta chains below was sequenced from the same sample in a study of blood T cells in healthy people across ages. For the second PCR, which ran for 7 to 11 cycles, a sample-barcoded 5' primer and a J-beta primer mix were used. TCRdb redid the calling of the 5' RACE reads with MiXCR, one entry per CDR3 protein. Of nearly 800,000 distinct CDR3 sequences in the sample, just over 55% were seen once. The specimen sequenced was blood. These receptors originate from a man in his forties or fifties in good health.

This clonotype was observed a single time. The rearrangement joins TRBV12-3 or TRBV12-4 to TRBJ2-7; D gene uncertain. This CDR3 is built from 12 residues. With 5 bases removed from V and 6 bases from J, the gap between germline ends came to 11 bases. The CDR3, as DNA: TGTGCCAGCAGTCGCTTTACGGCCGAGCAGTACTTC. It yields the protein CASSRFTAEQYF.

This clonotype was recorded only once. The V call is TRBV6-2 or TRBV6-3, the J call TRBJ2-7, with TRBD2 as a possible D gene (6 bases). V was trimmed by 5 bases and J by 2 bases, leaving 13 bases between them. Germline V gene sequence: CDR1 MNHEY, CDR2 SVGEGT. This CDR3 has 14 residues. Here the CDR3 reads CASSPWDFPYEQYF. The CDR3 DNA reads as TGTGCCAGCAGTCCATGGGACTTCCCCTACGAGCAGTACTTC.

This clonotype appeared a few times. CDR3 bases: TGTGCCACGGGCGTAGCTCGGGGTGAGCAGTTCTTC. Translation gives CATGVARGEQFF. The genes are TRBV6-2 or TRBV6-3 and TRBJ2-1; possibly TRBD2 for D (5 bases). Germline CDR1 reads MNHEY; CDR2 reads SVGEGT. The V gene lost 10 bases and the J gene lost 9 bases, with 16 bases spanning the gap. This CDR3 region has 12 residues.

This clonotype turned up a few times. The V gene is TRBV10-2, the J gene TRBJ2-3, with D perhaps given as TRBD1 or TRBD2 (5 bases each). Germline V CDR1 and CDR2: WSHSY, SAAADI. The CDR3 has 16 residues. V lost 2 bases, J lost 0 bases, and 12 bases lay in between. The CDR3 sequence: CASSERQGASTDTQYF. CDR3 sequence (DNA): TGCGCCAGCAGTGAGCGTCAGGGAGCTAGCACAGATACGCAGTATTTT.

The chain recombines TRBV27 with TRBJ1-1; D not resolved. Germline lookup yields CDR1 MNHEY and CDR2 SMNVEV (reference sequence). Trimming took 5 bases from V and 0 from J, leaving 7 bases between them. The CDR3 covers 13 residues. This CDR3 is CASSRAVNTEAFF. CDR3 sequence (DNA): TGTGCCAGCAGTCGGGCAGTGAACACTGAAGCTTTCTTT.

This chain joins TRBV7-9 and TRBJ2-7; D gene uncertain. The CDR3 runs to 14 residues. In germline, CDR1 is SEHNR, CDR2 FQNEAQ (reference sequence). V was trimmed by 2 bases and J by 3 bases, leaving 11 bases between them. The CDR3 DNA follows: TGTGCCAGCAGCTTACTGGACGGAGACTACGAGCAGTACTTC. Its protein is CASSLLDGDYEQYF.

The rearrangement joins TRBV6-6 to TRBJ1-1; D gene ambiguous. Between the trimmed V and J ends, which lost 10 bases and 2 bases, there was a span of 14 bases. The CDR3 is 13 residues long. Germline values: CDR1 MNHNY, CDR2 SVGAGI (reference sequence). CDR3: CAISKRLNTEAFF. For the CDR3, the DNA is TGTGCCATCTCGAAAAGGTTAAACACTGAAGCTTTCTTT.